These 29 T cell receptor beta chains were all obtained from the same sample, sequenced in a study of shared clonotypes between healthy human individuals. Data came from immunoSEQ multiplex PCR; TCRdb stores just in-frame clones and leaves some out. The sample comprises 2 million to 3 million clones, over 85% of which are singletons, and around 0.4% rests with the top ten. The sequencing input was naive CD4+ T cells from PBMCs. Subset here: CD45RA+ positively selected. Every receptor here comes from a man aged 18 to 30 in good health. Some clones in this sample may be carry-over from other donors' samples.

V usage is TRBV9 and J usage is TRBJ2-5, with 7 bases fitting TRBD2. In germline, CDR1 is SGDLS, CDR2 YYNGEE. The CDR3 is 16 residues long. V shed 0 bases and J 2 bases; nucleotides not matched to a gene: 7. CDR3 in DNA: TGTGCCAGCAGCGTAGAGGCTAGCGGTAAACAAGAGACCCAGTACTTC. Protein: CASSVEASGKQETQYF.

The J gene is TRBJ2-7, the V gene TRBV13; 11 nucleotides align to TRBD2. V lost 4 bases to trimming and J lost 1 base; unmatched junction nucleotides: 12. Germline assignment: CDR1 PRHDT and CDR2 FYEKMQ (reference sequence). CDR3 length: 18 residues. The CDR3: CASSYLAGGLGNSYEQYF. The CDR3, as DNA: TGTGCCAGCAGCTACCTAGCGGGAGGCCTTGGTAATTCCTACGAGCAGTACTTC.

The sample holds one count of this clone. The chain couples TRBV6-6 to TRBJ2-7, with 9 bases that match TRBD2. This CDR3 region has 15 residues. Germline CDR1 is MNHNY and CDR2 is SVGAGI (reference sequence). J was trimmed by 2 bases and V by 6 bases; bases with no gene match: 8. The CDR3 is CASSPGLASTYEQYF. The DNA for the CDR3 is TGTGCCAGCAGCCCTGGACTAGCGAGTACCTACGAGCAGTACTTC.

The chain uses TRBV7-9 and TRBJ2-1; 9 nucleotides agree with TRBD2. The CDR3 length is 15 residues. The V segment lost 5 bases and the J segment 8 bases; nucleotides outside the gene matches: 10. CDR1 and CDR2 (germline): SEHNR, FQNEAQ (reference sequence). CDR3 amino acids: CASSRGTSTRDEQFF. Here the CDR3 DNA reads TGTGCCAGCAGCCGAGGGACTAGCACCCGCGATGAGCAGTTCTTC. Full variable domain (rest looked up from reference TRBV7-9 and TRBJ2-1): DTGVSQNPRHKITKRGQNVTFRCDPISEHNRLYWYRQTLGQGPEFLTYFQNEAQLEKSRLLSDRFSAERPKGSFSTLEIQRTEQGDSAMYLCASSRGTSTRDEQFFGPGTRLTVL.

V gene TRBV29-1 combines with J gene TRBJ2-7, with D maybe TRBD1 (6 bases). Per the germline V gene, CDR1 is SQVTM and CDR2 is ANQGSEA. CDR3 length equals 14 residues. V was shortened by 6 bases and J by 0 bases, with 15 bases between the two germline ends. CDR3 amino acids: CSVQFDRYSYEQYF. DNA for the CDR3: TGCAGCGTCCAATTCGACAGGTACTCCTACGAGCAGTACTTC.

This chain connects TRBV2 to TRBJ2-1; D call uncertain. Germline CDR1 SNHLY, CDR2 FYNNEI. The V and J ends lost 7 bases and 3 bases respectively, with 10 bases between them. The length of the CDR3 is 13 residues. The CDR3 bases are TGTGCCAGCATAAAAGGGAACTACAATGAGCAGTTCTTC. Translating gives CASIKGNYNEQFF.

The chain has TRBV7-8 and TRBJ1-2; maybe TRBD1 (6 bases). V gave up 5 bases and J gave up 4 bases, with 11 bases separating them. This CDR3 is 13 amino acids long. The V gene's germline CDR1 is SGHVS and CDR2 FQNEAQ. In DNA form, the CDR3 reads TGTGCCAGCAGCCACGGGGGGCCCTATGGCTACACCTTC. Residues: CASSHGGPYGYTF.

The CDR3 nucleotides read TGTGCCAGCAGCCCCCGGACAGTGAGAAACTATGGCTACACCTTC. This gives the protein CASSPRTVRNYGYTF. The chain employs TRBV6-6 and TRBJ1-2, with D perhaps matching TRBD1 (6 bases). The ends were cut back, 6 bases at V and 2 bases at J, with 16 bases in the middle. Per the germline V gene, CDR1 is MNHNY and CDR2 is SVGAGI (reference sequence). The CDR3 has 15 residues.

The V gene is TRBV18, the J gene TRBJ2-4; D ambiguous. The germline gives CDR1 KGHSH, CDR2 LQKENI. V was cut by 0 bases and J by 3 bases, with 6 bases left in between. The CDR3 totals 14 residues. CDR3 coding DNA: TGTGCCAGCTCACCACCGTCCAGCAAAAACATTCAGTACTTC. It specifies CASSPPSSKNIQYF.

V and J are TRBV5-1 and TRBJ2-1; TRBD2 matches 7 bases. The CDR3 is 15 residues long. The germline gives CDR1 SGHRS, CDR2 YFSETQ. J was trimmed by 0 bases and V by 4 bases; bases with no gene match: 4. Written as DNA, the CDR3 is TGCGCCAGCAGCCAGACTAGCAGCTCCTACAATGAGCAGTTCTTC. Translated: CASSQTSSSYNEQFF.

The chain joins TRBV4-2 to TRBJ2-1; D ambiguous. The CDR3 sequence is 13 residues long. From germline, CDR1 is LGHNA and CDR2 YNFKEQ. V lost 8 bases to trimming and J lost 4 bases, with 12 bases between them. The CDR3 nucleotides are TGTGCCAGCGCCGCGCGGATTTACAATGAGCAGTTCTTC. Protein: CASAARIYNEQFF.

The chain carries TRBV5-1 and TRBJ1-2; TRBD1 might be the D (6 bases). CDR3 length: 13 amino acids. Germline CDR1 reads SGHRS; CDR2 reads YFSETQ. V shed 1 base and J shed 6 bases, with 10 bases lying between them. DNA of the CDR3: TGCGCCAGCAGCTTGTTGGCAGGGGATGGCTACACCTTC. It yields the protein CASSLLAGDGYTF.

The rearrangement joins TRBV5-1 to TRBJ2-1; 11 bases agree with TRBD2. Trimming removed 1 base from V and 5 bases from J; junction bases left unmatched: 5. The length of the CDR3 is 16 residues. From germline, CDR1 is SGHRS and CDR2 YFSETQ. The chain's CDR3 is CASSLTSGRGDNEQFF. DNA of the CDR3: TGCGCCAGCAGCTTGACTAGCGGGAGAGGGGACAATGAGCAGTTCTTC.

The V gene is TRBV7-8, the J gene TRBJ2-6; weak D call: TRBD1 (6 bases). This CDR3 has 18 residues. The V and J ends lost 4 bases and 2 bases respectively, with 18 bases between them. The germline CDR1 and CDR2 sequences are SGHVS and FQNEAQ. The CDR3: CASSSSGQTPTGANVLTF. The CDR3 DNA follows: TGTGCCAGCAGCTCGTCGGGACAAACACCCACTGGGGCCAACGTCCTGACTTTC.

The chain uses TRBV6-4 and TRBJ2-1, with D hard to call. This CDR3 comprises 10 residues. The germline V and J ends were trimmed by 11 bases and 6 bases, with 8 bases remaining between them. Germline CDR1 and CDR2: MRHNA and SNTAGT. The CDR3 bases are TGTGCCCCCCTAGGCAATGAGCAGTTCTTC. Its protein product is CAPLGNEQFF.

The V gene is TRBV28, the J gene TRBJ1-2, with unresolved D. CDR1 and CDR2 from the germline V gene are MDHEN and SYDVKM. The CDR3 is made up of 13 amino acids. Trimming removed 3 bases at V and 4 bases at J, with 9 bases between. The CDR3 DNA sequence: TGTGCCAGCAGTTTTGGCCACGGCTATGGCTACACCTTC. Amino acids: CASSFGHGYGYTF.

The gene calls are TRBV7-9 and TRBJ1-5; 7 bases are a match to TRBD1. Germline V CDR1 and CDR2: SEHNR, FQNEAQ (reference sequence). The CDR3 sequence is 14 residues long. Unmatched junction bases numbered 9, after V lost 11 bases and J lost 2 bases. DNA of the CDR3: TGTGCCTTGGGGACAGAGGGAGGCAATCAGCCCCAGCATTTT. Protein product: CALGTEGGNQPQHF.

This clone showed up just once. CDR3 in DNA: TGTGCCAGCAGCCAAGTCAGGGGAAGCAATCAGCCCCAGCATTTT. Translation gives CASSQVRGSNQPQHF. The chain links TRBV4-2 to TRBJ1-5, with D possibly being TRBD1 (6 bases). CDR1 is LGHNA, CDR2 YNFKEQ, per germline. This CDR3 is 15 amino acids long. Trimming took 1 base from V and 1 from J, leaving 8 bases between them.

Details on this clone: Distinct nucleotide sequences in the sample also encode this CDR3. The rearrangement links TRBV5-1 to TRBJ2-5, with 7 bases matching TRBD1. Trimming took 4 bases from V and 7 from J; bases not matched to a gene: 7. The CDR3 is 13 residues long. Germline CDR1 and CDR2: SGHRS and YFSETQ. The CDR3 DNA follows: TGCGCCAGCAGCAGCACAGGGGACGGGACCCAGTACTTC. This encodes CASSSTGDGTQYF.

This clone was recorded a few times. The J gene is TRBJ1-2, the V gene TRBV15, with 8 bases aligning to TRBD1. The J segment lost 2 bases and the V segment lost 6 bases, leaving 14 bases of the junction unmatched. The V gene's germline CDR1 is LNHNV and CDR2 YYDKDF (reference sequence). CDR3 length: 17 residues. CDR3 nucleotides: TGTGCCACCAGGAGCTACGAGTCCTACAGGGGGAACTATGGCTACACCTTC. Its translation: CATRSYESYRGNYGYTF.

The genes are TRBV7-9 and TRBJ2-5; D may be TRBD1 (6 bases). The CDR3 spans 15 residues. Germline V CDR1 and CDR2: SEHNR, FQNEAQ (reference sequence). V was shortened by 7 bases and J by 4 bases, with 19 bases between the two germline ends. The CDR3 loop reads CASTEGENVAETQYF. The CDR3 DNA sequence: TGTGCCAGCACTGAGGGGGAGAACGTGGCAGAGACCCAGTACTTC. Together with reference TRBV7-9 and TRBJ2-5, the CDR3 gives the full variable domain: DTGVSQNPRHKITKRGQNVTFRCDPISEHNRLYWYRQTLGQGPEFLTYFQNEAQLEKSRLLSDRFSAERPKGSFSTLEIQRTEQGDSAMYLCASTEGENVAETQYFGPGTRLLVL.

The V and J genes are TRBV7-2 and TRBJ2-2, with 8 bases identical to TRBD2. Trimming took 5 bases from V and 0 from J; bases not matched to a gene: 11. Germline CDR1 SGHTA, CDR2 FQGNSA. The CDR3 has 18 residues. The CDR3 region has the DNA TGTGCCAGCAGCCCAGACAAAAAAGCGGGGGCGAACACCGGGGAGCTGTTTTTT. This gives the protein CASSPDKKAGANTGELFF.

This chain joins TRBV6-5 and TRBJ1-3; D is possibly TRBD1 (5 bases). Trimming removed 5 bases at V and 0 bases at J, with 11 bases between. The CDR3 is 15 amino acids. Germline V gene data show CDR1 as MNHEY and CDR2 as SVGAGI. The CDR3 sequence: CASSLTGDSGNTIYF. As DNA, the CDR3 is TGTGCCAGCAGTCTAACAGGAGACTCTGGAAACACCATATATTTT.

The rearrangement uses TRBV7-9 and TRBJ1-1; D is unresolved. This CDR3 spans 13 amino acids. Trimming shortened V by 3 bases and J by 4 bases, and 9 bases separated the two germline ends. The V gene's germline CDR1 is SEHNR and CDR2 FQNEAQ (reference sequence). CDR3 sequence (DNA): TGTGCCAGCAGCTTTGTACAATCCACTGAAGCTTTCTTT. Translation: CASSFVQSTEAFF.

In nucleotides, the CDR3 is TGTGCCAGCAGGGCACAGGGGTACGAGCAGTACTTC. It translates to CASRAQGYEQYF. This chain links TRBV28 with TRBJ2-7, with 7 bases lining up with TRBD1. The CDR3 covers 12 residues. Germline V gene sequence: CDR1 MDHEN, CDR2 SYDVKM. With V trimmed by 6 bases and J by 4 bases, 3 bases remained unmatched.

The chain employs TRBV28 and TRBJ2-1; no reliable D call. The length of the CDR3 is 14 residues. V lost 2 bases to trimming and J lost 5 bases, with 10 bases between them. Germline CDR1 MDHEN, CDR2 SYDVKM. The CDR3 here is CASSLSRRNNEQFF. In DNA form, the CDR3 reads TGTGCCAGCAGTTTAAGTCGAAGGAACAATGAGCAGTTCTTC.

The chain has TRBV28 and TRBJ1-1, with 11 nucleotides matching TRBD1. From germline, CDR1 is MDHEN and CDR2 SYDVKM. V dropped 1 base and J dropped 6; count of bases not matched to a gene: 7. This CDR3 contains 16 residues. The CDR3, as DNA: TGTGCCAGCAGTTTATTTCGCGGGACAGGGGGATCTGAAGCTTTCTTT. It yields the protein CASSLFRGTGGSEAFF.

CDR3 region: CASRPSGRSYEQYF. The DNA of the CDR3 is TGTGCCAGCAGACCGTCAGGGCGCTCCTACGAGCAGTACTTC. The V call is TRBV7-8, the J call TRBJ2-7; D may be TRBD1 (5 bases). With 6 bases removed from V and 0 bases from J, the gap between germline ends came to 12 bases. The germline V gene encodes CDR1 SGHVS and CDR2 FQNEAQ. This CDR3 contains 14 residues.

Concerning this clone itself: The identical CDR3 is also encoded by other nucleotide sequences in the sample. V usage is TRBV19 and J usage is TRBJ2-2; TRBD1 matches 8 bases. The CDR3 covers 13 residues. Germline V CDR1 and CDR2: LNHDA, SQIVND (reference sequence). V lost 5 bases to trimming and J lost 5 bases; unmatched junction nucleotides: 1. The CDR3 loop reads CASSYRGTGELFF. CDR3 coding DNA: TGTGCCAGTAGTTACAGGGGGACCGGGGAGCTGTTTTTT.